This passage covers 20 T cell receptor beta chains from one sample sequenced in a study of control samples from healthy donors and cancer patients. Method: immunoSEQ multiplex PCR; TCRdb's copy keeps in-frame clones and lacks some. Among about 110,000 clones, approximately 90% were seen once, and the ten largest hold approximately 15%. The sample consisted of blood. The receptors here all came from a woman between 50 and 59 years old in good health.

This chain connects TRBV5-6 to TRBJ2-1; maybe TRBD1 (6 bases). V lost 1 base and J 0 bases, leaving 11 bases between the germline ends. Germline V gene data show CDR1 as SGHDT and CDR2 as YYEEEE. This CDR3 has 16 amino acids. The CDR3 bases are TGTGCCAGCAGCTTGTACGGACAGAGCTCCTACAATGAGCAGTTCTTC. It specifies CASSLYGQSSYNEQFF.

The V and J genes are TRBV6-5 and TRBJ1-1; 7 positions agree with TRBD1. J gave up 1 base and V 6 bases, and 2 bases lay outside the gene matches. CDR3 size: 13 residues. Germline V CDR1 and CDR2: MNHEY, SVGAGI. CDR3 nucleotides: TGTGCCAGCAGGAACAGGGGGAACACTGAAGCTTTCTTT. As protein: CASRNRGNTEAFF.

This clone counts as medium-sized. This chain joins TRBV4-2 and TRBJ2-3; D uncertain. CDR3 size: 16 residues. The V end was cut by 1 base, the J end by 2 bases, with 13 bases between. CDR1 and CDR2 (germline): LGHNA, YNFKEQ. The CDR3: CASSQGGYVFTDTQYF. The DNA for the CDR3 is TGTGCCAGCAGCCAAGGGGGTTACGTTTTCACAGATACGCAGTATTTT.

V gene TRBV7-9 combines with J gene TRBJ2-1; 12 positions agree with TRBD2. In germline, CDR1 is SEHNR, CDR2 FQNEAQ (reference sequence). The CDR3 has 18 amino acids. V lost 1 base and J lost 8; bases outside the gene matches: 12. The CDR3 nucleotides read TGTGCCAGCAGCTTAGAACTCCAGAGACTAGCGGGAGAGGATGAGCAGTTCTTC. It specifies CASSLELQRLAGEDEQFF.

This sequence joins TRBV4-2 and TRBJ2-7, with D possibly TRBD1 on 6 matching bases. Germline V gene lookup returns CDR1 LGHNA and CDR2 YNFKEQ. Trimming stripped 1 base from V and 4 bases from J, with 17 bases between. CDR3 size: 16 residues. CDR3 nucleotide sequence: TGTGCCAGCAGCCAAGGGAGCTACAGGGATGGGTACGAGCAGTACTTC. Protein product: CASSQGSYRDGYEQYF.

J is TRBJ1-1 and V is TRBV9; 9 nucleotides line up with TRBD1. CDR1 is SGDLS, CDR2 YYNGEE, per germline. This CDR3 has 13 amino acids. V was pared by 2 bases and J by 11 bases, with 7 bases of the junction left unmatched. CDR3 DNA: TGTGCCAGCAGCGTCGGACAGGGGCGGGAGGCTTTCTTT. The encoded protein is CASSVGQGREAFF.

The chain uses TRBV9 and TRBJ2-5; 7 bases map to TRBD2. Trimming cost V 0 bases and J 1 base; bases outside gene matches: 6. Germline V gene lookup returns CDR1 SGDLS and CDR2 YYNGEE. The CDR3 is made up of 16 amino acids. The CDR3 sequence: CASSVGEGSFQETQYF. The CDR3 bases are TGTGCCAGCAGCGTAGGGGAGGGGAGTTTCCAAGAGACCCAGTACTTC.

V gene TRBV18 combines with J gene TRBJ1-1; D remains ambiguous. This CDR3 spans 17 amino acids. The germline gives CDR1 KGHSH, CDR2 LQKENI. Trimming removed 0 bases at V and 0 bases at J, with 14 bases between. The CDR3 DNA follows: TGTGCCAGCTCACCACCGGACCATCTGGTGGTGAACACTGAAGCTTTCTTT. This translates into CASSPPDHLVVNTEAFF.

The chain carries TRBV6-1 and TRBJ1-4, with a weak D call TRBD1 (5 bases). From germline, CDR1 is MNHNS and CDR2 SASEGT. The CDR3 contains 14 residues. Trimming cost V 1 base and J 9 bases, with 12 bases left between them. CDR3 DNA: TGTGCCAGCAGTGAAGTGGGGACGAATAAAAAACTGTTTTTT. It encodes CASSEVGTNKKLFF.

The chain uses TRBV7-9 and TRBJ1-4, with 10 bases matching TRBD1. Germline CDR1 is SEHNR and CDR2 is FQNEAQ (reference sequence). Losses at the gene ends were 5 bases for V and 6 bases for J; bases not matched to a gene: 6. The CDR3 is 15 residues long. CDR3: CASSPQTGGYEKLFF. The CDR3 DNA reads TGTGCCAGCAGCCCCCAGACAGGGGGCTATGAAAAACTGTTTTTT.

This clone was picked up one time. The chain combines TRBV21-1 with TRBJ1-2; the table's D call, TRBD1, has no DNA check behind it. TRBV21-1 is an annotated pseudogene. CDR3 size: 11 residues. The CDR3 loop is CASSHTDNSTF. Here the CDR3 DNA reads TGTGCCAGCAGCCACACGGACAATAGCACCTTC.

V and J are TRBV30 and TRBJ1-3; D gene uncertain. CDR1 GTSNPN and CDR2 SVGIG come from the germline V gene (reference sequence). V lost 1 base and J lost 7, with 14 bases in between. CDR3 length: 14 residues. Here the CDR3 reads CAWSDRGPPNTIYF. The DNA for the CDR3 is TGTGCCTGGAGTGACCGAGGGCCCCCCAACACCATATATTTT.

The chain employs TRBV6-6 and TRBJ2-1, with 8 bases identical to TRBD2. Germline CDR1 MNHNY, CDR2 SVGAGI (reference sequence). With V trimmed by 6 bases and J by 2 bases, 6 bases remained unmatched. There are 15 residues in the CDR3. Here the CDR3 DNA reads TGTGCCAGCAGACAAACTAGCGGTCCCTACAATGAGCAGTTCTTC. This codes for CASRQTSGPYNEQFF.

The rearrangement joins TRBV19 to TRBJ1-1; unclear D gene. Trimming stripped 7 bases from V and 6 bases from J, with 15 bases between. Germline CDR1 LNHDA, CDR2 SQIVND (reference sequence). The CDR3 is made up of 13 amino acids. The CDR3 DNA follows: TGTGCCAGTAAGGAGGGCCAGAATCCTGAAGCTTTCTTT. This translates into CASKEGQNPEAFF. Drawing the rest from reference TRBV19 and TRBJ1-1, the complete variable domain is DGGITQSPKYLFRKEGQNVTLSCEQNLNHDAMYWYRQDPGQGLRLIYYSQIVNDFQKGDIAEGYSVSREKKESFPLTVTSAQKNPTAFYLCASKEGQNPEAFFGQGTRLTVV.

The chain couples TRBV18 to TRBJ2-3, with 8 bases matching TRBD2. J was trimmed by 4 bases and V by 3 bases; bases with no gene match: 12. Germline V gene data show CDR1 as KGHSH and CDR2 as LQKENI. This CDR3 has 17 amino acids. The CDR3 loop reads CASSPGGSGNEADTQYF. CDR3 nucleotide sequence: TGTGCCAGCTCACCCGGGGGTAGCGGGAACGAGGCAGATACGCAGTATTTT.

V is TRBV18 and J is TRBJ1-2; a weak D match, TRBD1 (5 bases). CDR3 length: 15 amino acids. Germline V gene sequence: CDR1 KGHSH, CDR2 LQKENI. V lost 6 bases and J lost 1, with 15 bases in between. This CDR3 reads CASSQLPDSNYGYTF. CDR3 in DNA: TGTGCCAGCTCGCAGCTTCCCGACAGTAACTATGGCTACACCTTC.

The chain combines TRBV25-1 with TRBJ1-6; D unclear. Trimming pared 3 bases from V and 9 bases from J, leaving 15 bases between. The CDR3 runs to 15 residues. The V gene's germline CDR1 is MGHDK and CDR2 SYGVNS. The CDR3 sequence: CASSDWPSQGSPLHF. CDR3 sequence (DNA): TGTGCCAGCAGTGACTGGCCGTCCCAAGGTTCACCCCTCCACTTT. The full variable domain, in which reference TRBV25-1 and TRBJ1-6 provide the parts outside the CDR3, is EADIYQTPRYLVIGTGKKITLECSQTMGHDKMYWYQQDPGMELHLIHYSYGVNSTEKGDLSSESTVSRIRTEHFPLTLESARPSHTSQYLCASSDWPSQGSPLHFGNGTRLTVT.

V usage is TRBV3-1 (or the pseudogene TRBV3-2) and J usage is TRBJ1-3, with a tentative D call TRBD1 (5 bases). Germline V lookup: CDR1 LGHDT, CDR2 YNNKEL (reference sequence). The CDR3 sequence is 14 residues long. Trimming removed 1 base at V and 2 bases at J, with 6 bases between. The chain's CDR3 is CASSQGGAGNTIYF. The CDR3 bases are TGTGCCAGCAGCCAAGGGGGGGCTGGAAACACCATATATTTT.

The CDR3 DNA follows: TGTGCCAGCTCACCGCCAATTCAGGGACGCCGCGCTAGCACAGATACGCAGTATTTT. It is translated as CASSPPIQGRRASTDTQYF. V gene TRBV18 combines with J gene TRBJ2-3; D may match TRBD1 or TRBD2 (5 bases each). V gave up 3 bases and J gave up 0 bases, with 22 bases separating them. CDR1 is KGHSH and CDR2 is LQKENI in the germline V gene. There are 19 residues in the CDR3.

The chain links TRBV5-5 to TRBJ2-1, with no clear D. Germline CDR1 is SGHKS and CDR2 is YYEKEE (reference sequence). The ends were cut back, 0 bases at V and 0 bases at J, with 7 bases in the middle. This CDR3 spans 15 amino acids. CDR3 DNA sequence: TGTGCCAGCAGCTTGGACCCAAGCTCCTACAATGAGCAGTTCTTC. Amino acid sequence: CASSLDPSSYNEQFF.